These 12 T cell receptor beta chains originate from one sample sequenced in a study of cytomegalovirus exposure and HLA in healthy donors (dated 2017 in TCRdb). Libraries were made using the immunoSEQ multiplex PCR assay. A mixture of 60 forward primers for TCR Vbeta segments and 13 reverse primers for TCR Jbeta segments was used in the multiplex PCR. TCRdb limited this immuneACCESS table to in-frame rearrangements with V and J called. A share of clones is missing; checked studies link under half to unresolved V genes, and the rest is unexplained. This sample holds about 180,000 clones; 70% to 80% were observed only once. Roughly 1.5% of the sample lies in the top ten. Sequencing was performed on PBMCs. The source of these receptors is a man younger than 35 in good health and CMV-seronegative.

This clone was recorded a few times. The CDR3 DNA sequence: TGTGCCAGTAGCCTAGGACAGGGGAATCAGCCCCAGCATTTT. Protein: CASSLGQGNQPQHF. V and J are TRBV19 and TRBJ1-5, with TRBD1 matching 9 bases. The junction had 4 bases not matched to a gene; V was cut back by 6 bases and J by 4 bases. Germline values: CDR1 LNHDA, CDR2 SQIVND (reference sequence). This CDR3 spans 14 amino acids.

This chain uses TRBV5-1 with TRBJ1-5, with 7 bases matching TRBD1. Germline V gene lookup returns CDR1 SGHRS and CDR2 YFSETQ. This CDR3 is 14 amino acids long. Germline trimming cut 4 bases from V and 3 bases from J; bases unmatched to any gene: 4. The CDR3 reads CASSPGTDNQPQHF. The CDR3 DNA reads TGCGCCAGCAGCCCCGGGACAGACAATCAGCCCCAGCATTTT.

The chain has TRBV6-5 and TRBJ2-7, with no clear D. Trimming left V 6 bases short and J 1 base short, with 13 bases between. Germline-derived CDR1 and CDR2 are MNHEY and SVGAGI. This CDR3 region has 14 residues. The CDR3 protein is CASSPRGSSYEQYF. The CDR3 DNA reads TGTGCCAGCAGCCCTCGCGGCTCTTCCTACGAGCAGTACTTC.

This chain connects TRBV7-2 to TRBJ2-3, with D tentatively TRBD2 (7 bases). Trimming took off 1 base at V and 4 bases at J, with 12 bases between the two ends. From germline, CDR1 is SGHTA and CDR2 FQGNSA. CDR3 length equals 15 residues. The CDR3: CASSLVGGAADTQYF. The CDR3 bases are TGTGCCAGCAGCTTAGTAGGGGGGGCAGCAGATACGCAGTATTTT.

V and J are TRBV7-2 and TRBJ2-4, with 7 bases that match TRBD1. The CDR3 runs to 17 residues. Germline assignment: CDR1 SGHTA and CDR2 FQGNSA. Trimming removed 2 bases from V and 1 base from J; junction bases left unmatched: 8. The CDR3 region is CASSLRGPSAAKNIQYF. For the CDR3, the DNA is TGTGCCAGCAGCTTAAGGGGGCCCTCCGCGGCCAAAAACATTCAGTACTTC.

The chain combines TRBV28 with TRBJ2-1; unclear D gene. The V end lost 7 bases, the J end lost 6 bases, and 16 bases lay between the germline ends. Germline V gene data show CDR1 as MDHEN and CDR2 as SYDVKM. The CDR3 spans 14 residues. CDR3 sequence: CASTPQVIGNEQFF. The CDR3 DNA reads TGTGCCAGCACCCCCCAGGTAATCGGCAATGAGCAGTTCTTC.

A few counts support this clone. This CDR3 reads CASSLLWEGSYEQYF. In DNA, the CDR3 is TGCGCCAGCAGCTTGCTGTGGGAGGGCTCCTACGAGCAGTACTTC. This chain links TRBV5-1 with TRBJ2-7, with 7 bases identical to TRBD2. The trim removed 1 base at V and 0 bases at J, leaving 4 bases unmatched. Looked up from germline, CDR1 is SGHRS and CDR2 is YFSETQ. The length of the CDR3 is 15 residues.

This clone appeared once. The rearrangement uses TRBV30 and TRBJ1-2; D might be TRBD1 (6 bases). This CDR3 has 12 residues. Per germline, CDR1 GTSNPN and CDR2 SVGIG (reference sequence). The V end lost 0 bases, the J end lost 8 bases, and 10 bases lay between the germline ends. In DNA, the CDR3 is TGTGCCTGGAGTGTGTCAGGGGTCGGCTACACCTTC. Its translation: CAWSVSGVGYTF.

V usage is TRBV7-2 and J usage is TRBJ2-1, with 8 bases fitting TRBD2. CDR3 size: 17 residues. Germline loops: CDR1 SGHTA, CDR2 FQGNSA. Trimming took 0 bases from V and 4 from J; bases not matched to a gene: 8. The CDR3 DNA sequence: TGTGCCAGCAGCTTAGCCGCGCTAGCGGGCTCTTACAATGAGCAGTTCTTC. Residues: CASSLAALAGSYNEQFF.

The chain uses TRBV28 and TRBJ2-5; 12 nucleotides match TRBD2. Unmatched junction bases numbered 17, after V lost 10 bases and J lost 5 bases. This CDR3 is 17 amino acids long. Germline V CDR1 and CDR2: MDHEN, SYDVKM. This CDR3 reads CATHRRLLAGGPETQYF. CDR3 bases: TGTGCCACCCACCGACGATTGCTAGCGGGAGGGCCGGAGACCCAGTACTTC.

This chain uses TRBV2 with TRBJ1-4, with 8 positions matching TRBD1. CDR3 size: 16 residues. Germline V gene sequence: CDR1 SNHLY, CDR2 FYNNEI. V lost 6 bases to trimming and J lost 8 bases; unmatched junction nucleotides: 14. CDR3 DNA: TGTGCCAGCAGCCAAAAGGGGGACAGGAGAGGGGAAAAACTGTTTTTT. It translates to CASSQKGDRRGEKLFF. The whole variable domain, remainder taken from reference TRBV2 and TRBJ1-4, is EPEVTQTPSHQVTQMGQEVILRCVPISNHLYFYWYRQILGQKVEFLVSFYNNEISEKSEIFDDQFSVERPDGSNFTLKIRSTKLEDSAMYFCASSQKGDRRGEKLFFGSGTQLSVL.

CDR3 bases: TGCAGTGCCCGTCGGACAGATACGCAGTATTTT. Translation gives CSARRTDTQYF. The chain has TRBV20-1 and TRBJ2-3; D ambiguous. Germline loops: CDR1 DFQATT, CDR2 SNEGSKA (reference sequence). Trimming took off 6 bases at V and 3 bases at J, with 7 bases between the two ends. The CDR3 has 11 residues.